The 23 T cell receptor beta chains presented below share a single source sample, sequenced in a study of siplizumab effects on memory and regulatory T cells. Clones were read by immunoSEQ multiplex PCR, and TCRdb kept only the in-frame ones, dropping some. The data contain some 65,000 clones, about 87% of them singletons. The sequencing sample was made of Tregs sorted from blood. These receptors all stem from a human donor in good health.

This chain links TRBV30 with TRBJ2-3; TRBD2 aligns across 7 bases. J lost 4 bases, V lost 7 bases, and 17 bases had no gene match. Looked up from germline, CDR1 is GTSNPN and CDR2 is SVGIG (reference sequence). The CDR3 runs to 16 residues. For the CDR3, the DNA is TGTGCCTACAGGACGGGGGGACCCGGGACTGCAGATACGCAGTATTTT. This gives the protein CAYRTGGPGTADTQYF. Variable domain in full (rest from reference TRBV30 and TRBJ2-3): SQTIHQWPATLVQPVGSPLSLECTVEGTSNPNLYWYRQAAGRGLQLLFYSVGIGQISSEVPQNLSASRPQDRQFILSSKKLLLSDSGFYLCAYRTGGPGTADTQYFGPGTRLTVL.

This chain joins TRBV5-1 and TRBJ2-1; D gene unclear. CDR1 and CDR2 from the germline V gene are SGHRS and YFSETQ. The ends were cut back, 0 bases at V and 9 bases at J, with 7 bases in the middle. This CDR3 spans 12 amino acids. CDR3 in amino acids: CASSLVASEQFF. The DNA of the CDR3 is TGCGCCAGCAGCTTGGTGGCGAGTGAGCAGTTCTTC.

The chain is built from TRBV29-1 and TRBJ2-2; no clear D gene. The germline gives CDR1 SQVTM, CDR2 ANQGSEA. The CDR3 sequence is 11 residues long. Trimming cost V 7 bases and J 7 bases, with 10 bases left between them. Here the CDR3 reads CSGPIGGELFF. DNA of the CDR3: TGCAGCGGCCCGATCGGCGGGGAGCTGTTTTTT.

The chain uses TRBV7-2 and TRBJ1-2; no reliable D call. This CDR3 has 16 residues. The V end lost 1 base, the J end lost 4 bases, and 16 bases lay between the germline ends. From germline, CDR1 is SGHTA and CDR2 FQGNSA. The CDR3 loop is CASSLGSSKSIYGYTF. The CDR3 nucleotides read TGTGCCAGCAGCTTAGGCAGCTCGAAGTCAATCTATGGCTACACCTTC.

The rearrangement uses TRBV6-1 and TRBJ1-2; D is uncertain. Germline CDR1 and CDR2: MNHNS and SASEGT. This CDR3 contains 11 residues. V was cut by 9 bases and J by 0 bases, with 5 bases left in between. In DNA, the CDR3 is TGTGCCAGTGGGTCTAACTATGGCTACACCTTC. This gives the protein CASGSNYGYTF.

The chain links TRBV5-1 to TRBJ2-7, with D perhaps matching TRBD2 (5 bases). Germline V lookup: CDR1 SGHRS, CDR2 YFSETQ. This CDR3 contains 16 residues. V lost 2 bases and J 6 bases, leaving 21 bases between the germline ends. The CDR3 sequence: CASSLLYAGSGREQYF. The CDR3 bases are TGCGCCAGCAGCTTATTATATGCGGGCAGTGGTCGCGAGCAGTACTTC.

In its sample, this clone was seen once. The rearrangement uses TRBV9 and TRBJ2-3; 8 bases are a match to TRBD2. Looked up from germline, CDR1 is SGDLS and CDR2 is YYNGEE. The junction had 6 bases not matched to a gene; V was cut back by 3 bases and J by 3 bases. This CDR3 is 15 amino acids long. The CDR3 region has the DNA TGTGCCAGCAGCGCCACCGGGACTAGGACAGATACGCAGTATTTT. The encoded protein is CASSATGTRTDTQYF.

This chain links TRBV18 with TRBJ2-7; 8 bases line up with TRBD1. The CDR3 has 15 residues. With 2 bases clipped from V and 2 bases from J, the junction kept 5 bases outside the gene matches. Germline CDR1 KGHSH, CDR2 LQKENI. The CDR3 sequence: CASSPSRGLPYEQYF. The CDR3, as DNA: TGTGCCAGCTCACCATCCAGGGGGCTTCCCTACGAGCAGTACTTC. Full variable domain (outside the CDR3, taken from reference TRBV18 and TRBJ2-7): NAGVMQNPRHLVRRRGQEARLRCSPMKGHSHVYWYRQLPEEGLKFMVYLQKENIIDESGMPKERFSAEFPKEGPSILRIQQVVRGDSAAYFCASSPSRGLPYEQYFGPGTRLTVT.

V is TRBV5-8 and J is TRBJ1-5; 7 bases line up with TRBD1. Per the germline V gene, CDR1 is SGHTS and CDR2 is YDEGEE. V lost 2 bases and J lost 2; bases outside the gene matches: 7. This CDR3 has 16 residues. CDR3 sequence: CASSFSDQGGNQPQHF. DNA of the CDR3: TGTGCCAGCAGCTTTTCGGACCAGGGGGGCAATCAGCCCCAGCATTTT.

The rearrangement joins TRBV5-6 to TRBJ2-7; D is possibly TRBD2 (5 bases). The CDR3 has 12 amino acids. Germline assignment: CDR1 SGHDT and CDR2 YYEEEE. V lost 4 bases, J lost 6 bases, and 11 bases lay in between. The CDR3 bases are TGTGCCAGCAGCGGGAGAGTGGGCGAGCAGTACTTC. This translates into CASSGRVGEQYF.

Worth noting for this clone: At one end the junction does not follow the germline gene, possibly because of a read error. The rearrangement links TRBV6-1 to TRBJ2-3; unclear D gene. The germline CDR1 and CDR2 sequences are MNHNS and SASEGT. The CDR3 is 15 amino acids. CDR3 amino acids: CASREGQANTDTQYF. The CDR3 DNA follows: TGTGCCAGCAGGGAAGGGCAGGCAAACACAGATACGCAGTATTTT.

The genes are TRBV5-4 and TRBJ1-3, with a possible D match to TRBD1 (5 bases). The length of the CDR3 is 13 residues. Trimming left V 5 bases short and J 8 bases short, with 14 bases between. Germline V lookup: CDR1 SGHNT, CDR2 YYREEE (reference sequence). The CDR3 here is CASRPAGRDTIYF. The CDR3 DNA is TGTGCCAGCAGACCGGCAGGGAGGGACACCATATATTTT. The full variable domain, completed using reference TRBV5-4 and TRBJ1-3, is ETGVTQSPTHLIKTRGQQVTLRCSSQSGHNTVSWYQQALGQGPQFIFQYYREEENGRGNFPPRFSGLQFPNYSSELNVNALELDDSALYLCASRPAGRDTIYFGEGSWLTVV.

The V and J genes are TRBV11-3 and TRBJ1-3, with D hard to call. Germline CDR1 SGHNT, CDR2 YENEEA. V lost 0 bases, J lost 4 bases, and 10 bases lay in between. The CDR3 runs 15 residues. CDR3 sequence (DNA): TGTGCCAGCAGCTTAGACCCGACTTCGGGAAACACCATATATTTT. Translated, it gives CASSLDPTSGNTIYF.

The rearrangement joins TRBV5-1 to TRBJ1-1; 10 nucleotides agree with TRBD1. V was clipped by 2 bases and J by 5 bases; unmatched bases: 3. The CDR3 covers 14 residues. Looked up from germline, CDR1 is SGHRS and CDR2 is YFSETQ. The CDR3 loop is CASSFGDRGTEAFF. CDR3 nucleotide sequence: TGCGCCAGCAGCTTCGGGGACAGGGGAACTGAAGCTTTCTTT.

This chain uses TRBV5-1 with TRBJ2-2, with D hard to call. The CDR3 length is 19 residues. V dropped 0 bases and J dropped 0 bases, with 18 bases sitting between them. Germline assignment: CDR1 SGHRS and CDR2 YFSETQ. The CDR3 sequence is CASSLVLGRNHANTGELFF. CDR3 coding DNA: TGCGCCAGCAGCTTGGTCCTAGGGCGGAACCACGCGAACACCGGGGAGCTGTTTTTT. Full variable domain (missing parts from reference TRBV5-1 and TRBJ2-2): KAGVTQTPRYLIKTRGQQVTLSCSPISGHRSVSWYQQTPGQGLQFLFEYFSETQRNKGNFPGRFSGRQFSNSRSEMNVSTLELGDSALYLCASSLVLGRNHANTGELFFGEGSRLTVL.

The chain links TRBV21-1 to TRBJ2-3. TRBV21-1 is a pseudogene. This CDR3 spans 14 amino acids. CDR3 sequence: CASSKVPDGKEQYF. The CDR3 bases are TGTGCCAGCAGCAAAGTGCCAGATGGTAAGGAGCAGTATTTT.

The chain links TRBV25-1 to TRBJ2-5, with D perhaps assigned TRBD1 or TRBD2 (6 bases each). Trimming took off 5 bases at V and 4 bases at J, with 11 bases between the two ends. The V gene's germline CDR1 is MGHDK and CDR2 SYGVNS. CDR3 size: 13 residues. The CDR3 sequence is CASSLGGRETQYF. CDR3 sequence (DNA): TGTGCCAGCAGTCTAGGGGGGCGAGAGACCCAGTACTTC.

The J gene is TRBJ2-1, the V gene TRBV14, with no clear D. With 0 bases removed from V and 2 bases from J, the gap between germline ends came to 11 bases. This CDR3 comprises 16 residues. Germline V gene lookup returns CDR1 SGHDN and CDR2 FVKESK. This CDR3 is CASSQEGLQTYNEQFF. CDR3 sequence (DNA): TGTGCCAGCAGCCAAGAGGGTCTCCAGACCTACAATGAGCAGTTCTTC.

This clone came up once. The genes are TRBV6-6 and TRBJ2-7; 8 positions match TRBD1. Germline trimming cut 2 bases from V and 3 bases from J; bases unmatched to any gene: 3. Germline V lookup: CDR1 MNHNY, CDR2 SVGAGI (reference sequence). The CDR3 runs 14 residues. The CDR3 nucleotides are TGTGCCAGCAGTTACCAAGGACAGGGCTACGAGCAGTACTTC. It is translated as CASSYQGQGYEQYF.

This chain uses TRBV7-9 with TRBJ2-1; 11 nucleotides agree with TRBD2. This CDR3 region has 15 residues. The junction had 5 bases not matched to a gene; V was cut back by 1 base and J by 9 bases. Per germline, CDR1 SEHNR and CDR2 FQNEAQ (reference sequence). In DNA, the CDR3 is TGTGCCAGCAGCTTAGGGGTAGCGGGAGGGGGTGAGCAGTTCTTC. It translates to CASSLGVAGGGEQFF.

The chain employs TRBV20-1 and TRBJ1-4; 9 nucleotides agree with TRBD1. The CDR3 totals 11 residues. Losses at the gene ends were 5 bases for V and 13 bases for J; bases not matched to a gene: 5. Germline CDR1 DFQATT, CDR2 SNEGSKA (reference sequence). The CDR3 DNA is TGCAGTGCTCGGACAGGGGAAGGACTGTTTTTT. This encodes CSARTGEGLFF.

The chain joins TRBV28 to TRBJ1-2; TRBD1 is a possible D gene (6 bases). This CDR3 is 16 amino acids long. Trimming left V 6 bases short and J 4 bases short, with 21 bases between. CDR1 and CDR2 from the germline V gene are MDHEN and SYDVKM. For the CDR3, the DNA is TGTGCCAGCAGGCTGAGGGGGGAAACAAGCTTCTATGGCTACACCTTC. Protein product: CASRLRGETSFYGYTF.

In its sample, this clone was seen once. This chain links TRBV5-6 with TRBJ2-7; 12 bases are a match to TRBD2. Germline loops: CDR1 SGHDT, CDR2 YYEEEE. The ends lost 0 bases at V and 6 bases at J; junction bases unmatched: 7. The CDR3 sequence is 16 residues long. The CDR3 bases are TGTGCCAGCAGCTTGGTTCTAGCGGGAGGGCCGGGCGAGCAGTACTTC. Amino acids: CASSLVLAGGPGEQYF.